This T cell receptor beta chain comes out of a study of T cell responses to AZD1222 COVID-19 vaccine. The table came from immunoSEQ multiplex PCR; TCRdb's copy has only in-frame clones and leaves some out. The sample lists over 65,000 clones; about 90% were seen once. In the case of this clone: The antigen is undetermined.

Study-wide findings and caveats: The donors showed a predominance of white British ancestry and of females, with possible underestimation of clonal diversity.

This clonotype was obtained from an adult who received the AZD1222 COVID-19 vaccine. The source was peripheral blood, collected 28 days after the second AZD1222 dose.

The DNA for the CDR3 is TGTGCCACGAGGACAGGGATGCATGAGCAGTTCTTC. It encodes CATRTGMHEQFF. The rearrangement links TRBV6-5 to TRBJ2-1, with 8 bases aligning to TRBD1. J lost 8 bases, V lost 10 bases, and 7 bases had no gene match. Per germline, CDR1 MNHEY and CDR2 SVGAGI. The CDR3 extends over 12 amino acids.